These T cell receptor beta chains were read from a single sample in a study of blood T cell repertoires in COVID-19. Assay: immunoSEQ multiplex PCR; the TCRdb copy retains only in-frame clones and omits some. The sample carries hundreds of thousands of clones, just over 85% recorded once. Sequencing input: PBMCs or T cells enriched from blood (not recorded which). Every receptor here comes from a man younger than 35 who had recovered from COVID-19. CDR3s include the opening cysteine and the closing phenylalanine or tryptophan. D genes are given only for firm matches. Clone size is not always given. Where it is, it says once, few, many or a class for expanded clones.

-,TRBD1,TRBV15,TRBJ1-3,TGTGCCACCAGCATAATGACAGGGTCAGGAAACACCATATATTTT,CATSIMTGSGNTIYF
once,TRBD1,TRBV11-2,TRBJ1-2,TGTGCCAGCAGCTTAGATCTACAGGGGGATGGCTACACCTTC,CASSLDLQGDGYTF
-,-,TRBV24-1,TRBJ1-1,TGTGCCACCAGTGATCCGGGATTCGCTGAAGCTTTCTTT,CATSDPGFAEAFF
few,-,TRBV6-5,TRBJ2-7,TGTGCCGTCATACCGGGGGTGAGCTACGAGCAGTACTTC,CAVIPGVSYEQYF
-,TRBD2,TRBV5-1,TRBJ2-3,TGCGCCAGCAGCTTGGTAGTAGCGGGGGGCACAGATACGCAGTATTTT,CASSLVVAGGTDTQYF
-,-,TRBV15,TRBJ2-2,TGTGCCACCAGCAGTCCCCAGGCCACCGGGGAGCTGTTTTTT,CATSSPQATGELFF
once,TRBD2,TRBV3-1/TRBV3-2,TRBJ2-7,TGTGCCAGCAGCCAGGATACTAGCGCGCACACCCCATTCGGCGAGCAGTACTTC,CASSQDTSAHTPFGEQYF
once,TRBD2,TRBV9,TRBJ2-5,TGTGCCAGCAGCCGGACTAGCGGGGGGGCCGGAGAGACCCAGTACTTC,CASSRTSGGAGETQYF
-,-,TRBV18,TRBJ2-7,TGTGCCAGCTCACCACCGGGGGGCTACGAGCAGTACTTC,CASSPPGGYEQYF
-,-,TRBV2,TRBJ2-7,TGTGCCAGCAGTGAAGCCGGGATTGGCTACGAGCAGTACTTC,CASSEAGIGYEQYF
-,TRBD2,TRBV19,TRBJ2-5,TGTGCCAGTAGTATGAAGGCTAGCGGCTCGTACCAAGAGACCCAGTACTTC,CASSMKASGSYQETQYF
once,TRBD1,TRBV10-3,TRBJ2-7,TGTGCCATCAGACGGACAGGCCCCTACGAGCAGTACTTC,CAIRRTGPYEQYF
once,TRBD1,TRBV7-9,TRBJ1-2,TGTGCCAGCAGCGGACAGGGGGCGGACTATGGCTACACCTTC,CASSGQGADYGYTF
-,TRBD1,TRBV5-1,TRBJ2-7,TGCGCCAGCAAATACAGGGGGCATCCTAAGGGGCAGTACTTC,CASKYRGHPKGQYF
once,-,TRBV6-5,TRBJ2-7,TGTGCCAGCAGAAAATCGGGGACTCAGGCCTACGAGCAGTACTTC,CASRKSGTQAYEQYF
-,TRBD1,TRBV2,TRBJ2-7,TGTGCCAGCAGATCGGGACAGGGTTGGCACGAGCAGTACTTC,CASRSGQGWHEQYF
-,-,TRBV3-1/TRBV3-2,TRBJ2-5,TGTGCCAGCAGCCAAGTCCCGGGAGAGACCCAGTACTTC,CASSQVPGETQYF
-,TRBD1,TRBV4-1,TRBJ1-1,TGCGCCAGCAGCCATGAACAACGGGACAGTGAAGCTTTCTTT,CASSHEQRDSEAFF
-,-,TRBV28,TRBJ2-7,TGTGCCAGCAAGGAGTTGGGCGGAACCTGGGCGAGGGGGGAGCAGTACTTC,CASKELGGTWARGEQYF
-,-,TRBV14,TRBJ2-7,TGTGCCAGCAGCCAAGGAGCTCGGCAGTACTTC,CASSQGARQYF
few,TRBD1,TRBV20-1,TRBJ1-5,TGCAGTGCTAGTGGGGGACAGACGAAATATCAGCCCCAGCATTTT,CSASGGQTKYQPQHF
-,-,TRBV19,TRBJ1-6,TGTGCCAGTAGTCTATCAGGAGGCTCCTATAATTCACCCCTCCACTTT,CASSLSGGSYNSPLHF
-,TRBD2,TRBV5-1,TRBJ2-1,TGCGCCAGCAGGGGCTCGGGGGGACTAGCGGGAGGGAGCTCCTACAATGAGCAGTTCTTC,CASRGSGGLAGGSSYNEQFF
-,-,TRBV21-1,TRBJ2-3,TGTGCCAGCATCGAGACAGGCTTCACAGATACGCAGTATTTT,CASIETGFTDTQYF
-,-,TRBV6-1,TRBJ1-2,TGTGCCAGCAGTGAATCTTGGGGGGTTCATAACTATGGCTACACCTTC,CASSESWGVHNYGYTF
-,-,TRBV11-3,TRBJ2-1,TGTGCCAGCAGCTATGACGGGGATGAGCAGTTCTTC,CASSYDGDEQFF
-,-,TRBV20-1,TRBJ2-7,TGCAGTGCTAGTTGGCAGGGGAGCTCCTACGAGCAGTACTTC,CSASWQGSSYEQYF
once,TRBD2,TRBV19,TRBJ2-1,TGTGCCAGTAGGCTAGCGGGGGGGTACAATGAGCAGTTCTTC,CASRLAGGYNEQFF
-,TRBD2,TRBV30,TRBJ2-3,TGTGCCTGGAGTGTGGGCACTAGCGGGGGGGCCACGCAGTATTTT,CAWSVGTSGGATQYF
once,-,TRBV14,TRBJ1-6,TGTGCCAGCAGTTCGCCAGGCTCCTATAATTCACCCCTCCACTTT,CASSSPGSYNSPLHF
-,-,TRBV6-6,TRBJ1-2,TGTGCCAGCAGCTATGTTCCGGGGGCTAACTATGGCTACACCTTC,CASSYVPGANYGYTF
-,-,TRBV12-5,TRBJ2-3,TGTGCTAGTGGTTTGTTACGTAGCGAGAGGAGCACAGATACGCAGTATTTT,CASGLLRSERSTDTQYF
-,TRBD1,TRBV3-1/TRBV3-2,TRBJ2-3,TGTGCCAGCAGTGTTACAGGGGCGGTTGCGCAGTATTTT,CASSVTGAVAQYF
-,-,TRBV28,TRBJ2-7,TGTGCCAGCGGACAGACAGAGTACGAGCAGTACTTC,CASGQTEYEQYF
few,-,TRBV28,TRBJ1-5,TGTGCCAGCAGCACACGACAGCAGCCCCAGCATTTT,CASSTRQQPQHF
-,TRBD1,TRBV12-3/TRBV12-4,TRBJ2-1,TGTGCCAGCAGTCAAGGACAGGCCCAGCAGTTCTTC,CASSQGQAQQFF
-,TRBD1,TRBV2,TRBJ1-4,TGTGCCAGCAGCCCTCGACAGGGGGGTGAAAAACTGTTTTTT,CASSPRQGGEKLFF
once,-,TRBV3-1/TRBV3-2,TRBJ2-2,TGTGCCAGCGGTATGGGGGGTGGCACCGGGGAGCTGTTTTTT,CASGMGGGTGELFF
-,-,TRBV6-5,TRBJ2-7,TGTGCCAGCAGTCACAACACGGGGTCGGAGCAGTACTTC,CASSHNTGSEQYF
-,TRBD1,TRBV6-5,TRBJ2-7,TGTGCCAGCGGGGACAGCCCCCACGAGCAGTACTTC,CASGDSPHEQYF
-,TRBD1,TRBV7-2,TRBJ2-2,TGTGCCAGCAGCTCTCTGGACAGGGGGCGATTCGGGGAGCTGTTTTTT,CASSSLDRGRFGELFF
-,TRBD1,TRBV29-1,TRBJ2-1,TGCGGAGGGGCAGGGGGCCTCAATGAGCAGTTCTTC,CGGAGGLNEQFF
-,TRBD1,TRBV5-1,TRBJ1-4,TGCGCCAGCAGCACAGGACAGGGGGCGGAAAAACTGTTTTTT,CASSTGQGAEKLFF
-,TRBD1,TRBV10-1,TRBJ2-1,TGCGCCAGCAGCCCTTCGGGACAGGGCAATGAGCAGTTCTTC,CASSPSGQGNEQFF
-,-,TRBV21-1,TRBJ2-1,TGTGCCAGCAGCAAAGAGGGACTAGCGGGACCGCCTTGCAATGAGCAGTTCTTC,CASSKEGLAGPPCNEQFF
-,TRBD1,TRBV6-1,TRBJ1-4,TGTGCCAGCAGTGCCGACAGGGGGATCTTAACTAATGAAAAACTGTTTTTT,CASSADRGILTNEKLFF
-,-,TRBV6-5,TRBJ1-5,TGTGCCAGCAGTTACACTGGAGAACAGCCCCAGCATTTT,CASSYTGEQPQHF
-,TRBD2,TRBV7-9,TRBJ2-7,TGTGCCAGCTGGGGAGGGGCTCCCCCCTACGAGCAGTACTTC,CASWGGAPPYEQYF
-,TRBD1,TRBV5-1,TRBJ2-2,TGCGCCAGCAGCTCGTCAGGGGGCGACGGGGAGCTGTTTTTT,CASSSSGGDGELFF
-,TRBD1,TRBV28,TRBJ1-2,TGTGCCACAACGACAGGGGGGAACTATGGCTACACCTTC,CATTTGGNYGYTF
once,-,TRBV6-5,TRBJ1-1,TGTGCCAGCAGTTACTCGCGGAACACTGAAGCTTTCTTT,CASSYSRNTEAFF
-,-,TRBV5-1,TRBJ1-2,TGCGCCAGCGCGGGACTCAACTATGGCTACACCTTC,CASAGLNYGYTF
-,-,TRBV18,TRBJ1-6,TGTGCCAGCTCACCACCGGGACAATCTAATTCACCCCTCCACTTT,CASSPPGQSNSPLHF
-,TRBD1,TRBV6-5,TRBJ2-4,TGTGCCAGCAGTTTTAGGACAGGGGGGTGGAAAAACATTCAGTACTTC,CASSFRTGGWKNIQYF
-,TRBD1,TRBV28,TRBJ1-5,TGTGCCAGCAGTTTTAAGGGTATTGGACAGGCGAATCAGCCCCAGCATTTT,CASSFKGIGQANQPQHF
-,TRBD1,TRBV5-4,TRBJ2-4,TGTGCCAGCAGACAGGGACAGGAAAACATTCAGTACTTC,CASRQGQENIQYF
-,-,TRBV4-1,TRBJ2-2,TGCGCCAGCAGCCAAGTCCCGGGGCGGGATAGCACCGGGGAGCTGTTTTTT,CASSQVPGRDSTGELFF
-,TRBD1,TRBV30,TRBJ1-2,TGTGCCTGGAAGGGACAGGGAAGGTATGGCTACACCTTC,CAWKGQGRYGYTF
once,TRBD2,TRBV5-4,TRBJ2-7,TGTGCCAGCAGCGCGCGGGAGGGCCTGGGTGAGCAGTACTTC,CASSAREGLGEQYF